This T cell receptor (beta chain) appears in the sequencing data of a study of cytomegalovirus exposure and HLA in healthy donors. Germline CDR1 reads KGHSH; CDR2 reads LQKENI. V dropped 6 bases and J dropped 0 bases, with 8 bases sitting between them. The CDR3 spans 13 residues. The PCR was carried out with 60 Vbeta primers and 13 Jbeta primers. The assay was immunoSEQ multiplex PCR, and TCRdb's table has in-frame clones only and misses some. The sample consists of about 200,000 clones, 75% to 85% of them appearing once. Findings and caveats of the study: The study designated about 160 TCR beta chains cytomegalovirus-associated. It was likely that a cluster of highly shared sequence variants was a sequencing artifact.

Details on this clone: The antigen is not known.

The clonotype originates from a woman aged 50 to 60 in good health and CMV-seropositive. The sample taken for sequencing was PBMCs. The chain carries TRBV18 and TRBJ1-1; D is undetermined. The CDR3 loop reads CASSREMNTEAFF. In nucleotides, the CDR3 is TGTGCCAGCTCGCGGGAGATGAACACTGAAGCTTTCTTT. The whole variable domain, remainder taken from reference TRBV18 and TRBJ1-1, is NAGVMQNPRHLVRRRGQEARLRCSPMKGHSHVYWYRQLPEEGLKFMVYLQKENIIDESGMPKERFSAEFPKEGPSILRIQQVVRGDSAAYFCASSREMNTEAFFGQGTRLTVV.